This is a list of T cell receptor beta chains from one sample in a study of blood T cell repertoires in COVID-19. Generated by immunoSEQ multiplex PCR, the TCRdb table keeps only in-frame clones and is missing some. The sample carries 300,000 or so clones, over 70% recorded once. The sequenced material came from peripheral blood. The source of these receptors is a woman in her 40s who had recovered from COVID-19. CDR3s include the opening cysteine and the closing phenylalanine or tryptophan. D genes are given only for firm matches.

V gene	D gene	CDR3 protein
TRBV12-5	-	CASGLVPGGALSGNTIYF
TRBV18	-	CASSPAGRDSPLHF
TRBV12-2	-	CASRLGADTNYGYTF
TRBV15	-	CATSRVRTTLAGDTQYF
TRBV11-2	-	CASSLDGGNYGYTF
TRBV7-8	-	CASSPNNRVEQYF
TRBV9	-	CASSVESEGLNTEAFF
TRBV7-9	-	CASSLWGSNSPLHF
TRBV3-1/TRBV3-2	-	CASSPRTRASDTEAFF
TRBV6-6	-	CASTKGRPGNTIYF
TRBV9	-	CASSPPSSGNTIYF
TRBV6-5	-	CASSPVTSLHEQFF
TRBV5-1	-	CASSAAGTQPQHF
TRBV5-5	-	CASSPRQVSYEQYF
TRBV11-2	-	CASSPLPRYEQYF
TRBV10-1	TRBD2	CASSEVRLAGDHSYNEQFF
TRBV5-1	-	CASSPRGQSEKLFF
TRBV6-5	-	CASSYKEVPGLEQFF
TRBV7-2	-	CASSSRPGVTEAFF
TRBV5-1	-	CASSFSETQYF
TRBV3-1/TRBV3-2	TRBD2	CASSQEGGWSEQFF
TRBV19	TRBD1	CASSPRRTGTAFF
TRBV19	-	CASSPPWTAPVGYTF
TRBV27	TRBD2	CASSTGGGYSYEQYF
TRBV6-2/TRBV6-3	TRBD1	CASSYRRDRGFF
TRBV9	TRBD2	CASSLLAGGQETQYF
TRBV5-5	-	CASSLGAGAWGETQYF
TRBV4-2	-	CASSQESGISNQPQHF
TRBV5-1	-	CASSWGPANTEAFF
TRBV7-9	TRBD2	CASSFGSGGAETQYF
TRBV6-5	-	CASRVTGKNQPQHF
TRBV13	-	CASSARQQPQHF
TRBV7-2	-	CASSSPGFMRREDGYTF
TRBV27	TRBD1	CASRRTGGNPAEKLFF
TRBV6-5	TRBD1	CASNRVTGAEEGAFF
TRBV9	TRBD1	CASSDWDRDHYGYTF
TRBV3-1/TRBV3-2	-	CASSQAQAGPHF
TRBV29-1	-	CSVAGRMNTEAFF
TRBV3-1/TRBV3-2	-	CASSQFGRAFAETQYF
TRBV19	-	CASSTTGRGTEAFF
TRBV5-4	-	CASSLGIRDLRHYEQYF
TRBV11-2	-	CASSFSPAQGGTQYF
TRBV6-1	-	CASSEAVMAGYNEQFF
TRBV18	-	CASSPQDFDNEQFF
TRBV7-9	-	CASSPQVGGEAFF
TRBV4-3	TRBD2	CASSQEASGGSTDTQYF
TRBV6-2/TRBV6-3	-	CASSSRGGEQFF
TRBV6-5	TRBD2	CASSPSGGYNEQFF
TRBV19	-	CASKFGGYTEAFF
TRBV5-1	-	CASTPQGHTEAFF
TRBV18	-	CASSPTYQGYEQYF
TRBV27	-	CASSQVPGGQKLFF
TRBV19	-	CASSPSKQGNQPQHF
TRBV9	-	CASSQNRGSYNEQFF
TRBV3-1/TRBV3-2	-	CASSQFLSGTQYF
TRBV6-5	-	CASIERGRNDQPQHF
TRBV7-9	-	CASSPGQADGYTF
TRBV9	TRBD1	CASSPQGGPGNTIYF
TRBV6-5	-	CASRYGQNTGELFF